Below, 24 T cell receptor beta chains from the same sample are listed, as sequenced in a study of CD8+CD57+ T cells in acquired aplastic anemia. Individuals selected for sequencing had exhibited CD8+CD57+ cell expansion on flow cytometry. Investigators profiled TCR beta VDJ and CDR3 from genomic DNA template. TCRdb re-derived calls from the reads in MiXCR, one entry per CDR3 protein. This sample carries some 170,000 distinct CDR3 sequences, around 60% of them seen once, and the ten largest clones take about two fifths. The sample comprised sorted CD4+, CD8+, or CD8+CD57+ T cells (not recorded which) from PBMCs. These receptors were collected from a human donor with aplastic anemia.

CDR3 region: CSARQESAQNYGYTF. The CDR3 bases are TGCAGTGCTCGTCAGGAGTCAGCCCAAAACTATGGCTACACCTTC. The rearrangement links TRBV20-1 to TRBJ1-2; no clear D. Germline V gives CDR1 DFQATT, CDR2 SNEGSKA (reference sequence). The CDR3 covers 15 residues. Trimming took 5 bases from V and 2 from J, leaving 18 bases between them.

The CDR3: CASPAGTYNEQFF. CDR3 DNA: TGTGCCAGCCCGGCGGGGACCTACAATGAGCAGTTCTTC. The chain links TRBV2 to TRBJ2-1; a weak D match, TRBD2 (6 bases). Germline CDR1 reads SNHLY; CDR2 reads FYNNEI. V shed 8 bases and J shed 2 bases, with 10 bases lying between them. The CDR3 runs to 13 residues.

This sequence joins TRBV7-9 and TRBJ2-7, with D unresolved. V was clipped by 5 bases and J by 4 bases, with 9 bases between them. The CDR3 sequence is 12 residues long. CDR1 SEHNR and CDR2 FQNEAQ come from the germline V gene (reference sequence). The CDR3 bases are TGTGCCAGCAGCGCCACCATGTACGAGCAGTACTTC. Translated: CASSATMYEQYF.

The chain recombines TRBV7-9 with TRBJ1-1; possible D gene TRBD1, 5 bases. This CDR3 contains 14 residues. V dropped 5 bases and J dropped 1 base, with 11 bases sitting between them. Germline assignment: CDR1 SEHNR and CDR2 FQNEAQ (reference sequence). In DNA form, the CDR3 reads TGTGCCAGCAGCCCCCTGACAGAGAACACTGAAGCTTTCTTT. Encoded protein: CASSPLTENTEAFF.

In DNA form, the CDR3 reads TGTGCCAGCAGCTTAGTCCGACAGGGCTACGGAAACACCATATATTTT. Translation gives CASSLVRQGYGNTIYF. V is TRBV7-8 and J is TRBJ1-3; 7 nucleotides align to TRBD1. The germline gives CDR1 SGHVS, CDR2 FQNEAQ. Losses at the gene ends were 1 base for V and 4 bases for J; bases not matched to a gene: 7. The CDR3 runs 16 residues.

At least ten counts were recorded for this clonotype. This sequence joins TRBV11-2 and TRBJ2-7; 7 nucleotides align to TRBD2. Trimming took 1 base from V and 0 from J; bases not matched to a gene: 3. CDR1 is SGHAT, CDR2 FQNNGV, per germline. The CDR3 spans 15 residues. CDR3 sequence reads: CASSLVSGASYEQYF. Here the CDR3 DNA reads TGTGCCAGCAGCTTAGTCAGCGGGGCCTCCTACGAGCAGTACTTC.

This clonotype appeared once. The rearrangement links TRBV7-2 to TRBJ1-1; D gene ambiguous. V dropped 1 base and J dropped 10 bases, with 13 bases sitting between them. Germline CDR1 SGHTA, CDR2 FQGNSA. The CDR3 is 13 amino acids. The CDR3 DNA sequence: TGTGCCAGCAGCTTAGGTGGCGAGGTGGGAGCTTTCTTT. Translating it yields CASSLGGEVGAFF.

J is TRBJ1-6 and V is TRBV19; no clear D gene. Germline CDR1 LNHDA, CDR2 SQIVND (reference sequence). The V and J ends lost 3 bases and 7 bases respectively, with 13 bases between them. The CDR3 consists of 15 residues. CDR3 residues: CASSILDLVNSPLHF. The CDR3 DNA is TGTGCCAGTAGTATTCTGGACCTCGTGAATTCACCCCTCCACTTT.

Worth noting for this clonotype: The conserved final phenylalanine or tryptophan is absent from the CDR3, which likely points to a read error. The rearrangement uses TRBV5-1 and TRBJ2-3; no clear D. The CDR3 sequence is 14 residues long. Germline values: CDR1 SGHRS, CDR2 YFSETQ. Trimming cost V 4 bases and J 5 bases, with 14 bases left between them. Written as DNA, the CDR3 is TGCGCCAGCAGCCGGACGGTGCAAGGAGATACGCAGTATCTT. It encodes CASSRTVQGDTQYL.

On this clonotype: This CDR3 fails to terminate in the conserved phenylalanine or tryptophan, so it likely reflects a read error. The chain joins TRBV10-2 to TRBJ1-5, with D possibly TRBD1 on 5 matching bases. The CDR3 has 16 residues. The germline gives CDR1 WSHSY, CDR2 SAAADI. Trimming took off 0 bases at V and 6 bases at J, with 15 bases between the two ends. The CDR3: CASSESGGRGSQPQHS. CDR3 nucleotide sequence: TGCGCCAGCAGTGAGTCGGGCGGACGGGGGAGTCAGCCCCAGCATTCT.

The chain uses TRBV7-9 and TRBJ2-6, with 8 nucleotides matching TRBD2. V gave up 4 bases and J gave up 4 bases; unmatched junction bases: 12. This CDR3 is built from 18 residues. In germline, CDR1 is SEHNR, CDR2 FQNEAQ (reference sequence). The CDR3 is CASSSSGYGYGGANVLTF. The DNA for the CDR3 is TGTGCCAGCAGCTCTAGCGGGTACGGGTATGGGGGGGCCAACGTCCTGACTTTC.

This clonotype was recorded at least ten times. The chain employs TRBV4-1 and TRBJ2-3; 12 nucleotides align to TRBD1. Germline V CDR1 and CDR2: MGHRA, YSYEKL. J gave up 7 bases and V 1 base, and 9 bases lay outside the gene matches. The CDR3 length is 17 residues. The CDR3 sequence is CASSQGESGQGAHTQYF. CDR3 nucleotides: TGCGCCAGCAGCCAAGGAGAATCGGGACAGGGGGCACATACGCAGTATTTT.

This chain uses TRBV10-2 with TRBJ2-3; possible D gene TRBD2, 5 bases. Deletions cut 4 bases from V and 0 bases from J, with 11 bases between. Germline CDR1 is WSHSY and CDR2 is SAAADI. The CDR3 length is 15 residues. The CDR3 protein is CASSALGASTDTQYF. In DNA, the CDR3 is TGCGCCAGCAGTGCCTTGGGAGCCAGCACAGATACGCAGTATTTT.

The chain joins TRBV10-3 to TRBJ2-7; D possibly corresponds to TRBD1 (6 bases). From germline, CDR1 is ENHRY and CDR2 SYGVKD. This CDR3 is 12 amino acids long. V lost 6 bases, J lost 6 bases, and 12 bases lay in between. CDR3 loop: CAIRGPTGEQYF. In DNA form, the CDR3 reads TGTGCCATCAGAGGGCCGACAGGCGAGCAGTACTTC.

Concerning this clonotype: A junction end diverges from the germline sequence, so it may reflect a read error. The chain uses TRBV7-8 and TRBJ2-7; unclear D gene. CDR3 length equals 14 residues. Germline V gene data show CDR1 as SGHVS and CDR2 as FQNEAQ. CDR3 nucleotides: TGTGCCAGCAGCTTCGACCCTAACTCCCACGAGCAGTACTTC. Amino acids: CASSFDPNSHEQYF.

This chain links TRBV2 with TRBJ2-2; no clear D. Germline V gives CDR1 SNHLY, CDR2 FYNNEI. V lost 1 base, J lost 4 bases, and 7 bases lay in between. The CDR3 loop spans 14 amino acids. CDR3 residues: CASSEGRSTGELFF. The CDR3 nucleotides read TGTGCCAGCAGTGAAGGTCGGTCCACCGGGGAGCTGTTTTTT.

This sequence joins TRBV20-1 and TRBJ2-7, with D hard to call. Germline V gene data show CDR1 as DFQATT and CDR2 as SNEGSKA (reference sequence). V was pared by 0 bases and J by 4 bases, with 4 bases between. The CDR3 is 11 amino acids. The CDR3 is CSARDTYEQYF. The CDR3 nucleotides are TGCAGTGCTAGAGATACGTACGAGCAGTACTTC.

V gene TRBV7-2 combines with J gene TRBJ2-7; D is ambiguous. Trimming pared 0 bases from V and 7 bases from J, leaving 7 bases between. The V gene's germline CDR1 is SGHTA and CDR2 FQGNSA. CDR3 length: 12 residues. CDR3 DNA: TGTGCCAGCAGCTTAGCGGCAACAGAGCAGTACTTC. Translated: CASSLAATEQYF.

The sample holds many counts of this clonotype. The rearrangement uses TRBV13 and TRBJ2-7, with 8 bases lining up with TRBD2. J gave up 0 bases and V 0 bases, and 4 bases lay outside the gene matches. From germline, CDR1 is PRHDT and CDR2 FYEKMQ (reference sequence). This CDR3 contains 16 residues. CDR3 amino acids: CASSLGRGGSSYEQYF. The DNA of the CDR3 is TGTGCCAGCAGCTTAGGCCGCGGGGGGAGCTCCTACGAGCAGTACTTC.

The genes are TRBV7-9 and TRBJ2-7, with a possible D match to TRBD2 (6 bases). The V gene's germline CDR1 is SEHNR and CDR2 FQNEAQ (reference sequence). The CDR3 is made up of 14 amino acids. V was cut by 4 bases and J by 0 bases, with 10 bases left in between. In nucleotides, the CDR3 is TGTGCCAGCAGCTATAGCGGATTCTCCTACGAGCAGTACTTC. Residues: CASSYSGFSYEQYF.

This chain's CDR3 is CASRYTGEAAGGAFF. DNA for the CDR3: TGTGCCAGCAGGTATACCGGTGAGGCCGCTGGGGGGGCTTTCTTT. The chain recombines TRBV2 with TRBJ1-1; D possibly corresponds to TRBD1 (5 bases). There are 15 residues in the CDR3. CDR1 and CDR2 from the germline V gene are SNHLY and FYNNEI. Trimming took 6 bases from V and 11 from J, leaving 25 bases between them.

The CDR3: CASSPTEAYEQYF. CDR3 sequence (DNA): TGCGCCAGCAGCCCGACTGAGGCCTACGAGCAGTACTTC. This chain joins TRBV4-1 and TRBJ2-7; no reliable D call. The CDR3 length is 13 residues. Germline V gene sequence: CDR1 MGHRA, CDR2 YSYEKL. V was pared by 4 bases and J by 2 bases, with 9 bases between.

The chain combines TRBV20-1 with TRBJ1-2, with TRBD1 matching over 7 bases. The CDR3 spans 12 residues. CDR1 is DFQATT and CDR2 is SNEGSKA in the germline V gene (reference sequence). V shed 4 bases, J shed 5 bases, and the junction held 4 bases outside the gene matches. The CDR3 is CSANDRVYGYTF. The DNA of the CDR3 is TGCAGTGCTAACGACAGGGTTTATGGCTACACCTTC.

At least ten counts were recorded for this clonotype. This chain links TRBV19 with TRBJ2-7, with 11 bases identical to TRBD1. Germline assignment: CDR1 LNHDA and CDR2 SQIVND (reference sequence). J lost 3 bases, V lost 2 bases, and 9 bases had no gene match. This CDR3 has 17 amino acids. The CDR3 reads CASSIRGQGELDYEQYF. The CDR3 DNA follows: TGTGCCAGTAGTATAAGGGGACAGGGGGAACTGGACTACGAGCAGTACTTC.